Shown below are 24 T cell receptor beta chains from a single sample sequenced in a study of technical replicates of blood from several donors. Assay used: immunoSEQ multiplex PCR; TCRdb lists only in-frame clones, some missing. Of 85,000 or so clones listed, 94% are singletons. The sample consisted of T cells isolated from PBMCs. These receptors were obtained from a human donor in good health.

V is TRBV21-1 and J is TRBJ2-1; whether TRBD2, the table's D call, matches the DNA was not checked. TRBV21-1 is termed a pseudogene. This CDR3 is built from 15 residues. CDR3 DNA sequence: TGTGCCAGCGATAAGCTGTCAACCTCCTACAATGAGCAGTTCTTC. It yields the protein CASDKLSTSYNEQFF.

The V gene is TRBV6-1, the J gene TRBJ1-2, with 11 bases that match TRBD1. Trimming at V came to 2 bases and at J to 5 bases, leaving 10 bases not matched to a gene. The CDR3 is made up of 17 amino acids. In germline, CDR1 is MNHNS, CDR2 SASEGT. The CDR3 region has the DNA TGTGCCAGCAGTGAATCGCGGACAGGGGGCGCGATGTATGGCTACACCTTC. Its translation: CASSESRTGGAMYGYTF.

The CDR3 coding sequence is TGTGCCAGCAGCTTAAGAGGCGGGGGGGTATATGAGCAGTTCTTC. This sequence encodes CASSLRGGGVYEQFF. The genes are TRBV7-3 and TRBJ2-1, with 9 bases fitting TRBD2. V was clipped by 1 base and J by 8 bases; unmatched bases: 6. The germline V gene has CDR1 SGHTA and CDR2 FQGTGA. The CDR3 runs to 15 residues.

The CDR3: CASSLIGRGGETQYF. The CDR3 nucleotides are TGTGCCAGCAGCTTAATTGGGCGGGGGGGCGAGACCCAGTACTTC. V usage is TRBV7-3 and J usage is TRBJ2-5, with 9 bases aligning to TRBD2. The CDR3 length is 15 residues. With V trimmed by 1 base and J by 5 bases, 5 bases remained unmatched. The V gene's germline CDR1 is SGHTA and CDR2 FQGTGA. The complete variable domain, with remaining parts taken from reference TRBV7-3 and TRBJ2-5, reads GAGVSQTPSNKVTEKGKYVELRCDPISGHTALYWYRQSLGQGPEFLIYFQGTGAADDSGLPNDRFFAVRPEGSVSTLKIQRTERGDSAVYLCASSLIGRGGETQYFGPGTRLLVL.

V and J are TRBV18 and TRBJ2-1, with TRBD2 matching 12 bases. The CDR3 spans 15 residues. V dropped 2 bases and J dropped 6; count of bases not matched to a gene: 2. Per germline, CDR1 KGHSH and CDR2 LQKENI. DNA for the CDR3: TGTGCCAGCTCACCAGGACTAGCGGGATTCAATGAGCAGTTCTTC. Protein: CASSPGLAGFNEQFF.

The chain is built from TRBV7-3 and TRBJ2-2; 7 bases are shared with TRBD1. With V trimmed by 5 bases and J by 1 base, 4 bases remained unmatched. The V gene's germline CDR1 is SGHTA and CDR2 FQGTGA. CDR3 length: 15 residues. The CDR3 loop reads CASSPGTVNTGELFF. CDR3 coding DNA: TGTGCCAGCAGCCCGGGGACAGTGAACACCGGGGAGCTGTTTTTT. Variable domain in full (rest from reference TRBV7-3 and TRBJ2-2): GAGVSQTPSNKVTEKGKYVELRCDPISGHTALYWYRQSLGQGPEFLIYFQGTGAADDSGLPNDRFFAVRPEGSVSTLKIQRTERGDSAVYLCASSPGTVNTGELFFGEGSRLTVL.

This chain links TRBV4-2 with TRBJ2-3; weak D call: TRBD2 (6 bases). The CDR3 totals 15 residues. In germline, CDR1 is LGHNA, CDR2 YNFKEQ. V was shortened by 0 bases and J by 6 bases, with 13 bases between the two germline ends. The CDR3 loop reads CASSQDWRGGDTQYF. The CDR3 DNA sequence: TGTGCCAGCAGCCAAGATTGGCGGGGCGGTGATACGCAGTATTTT.

The V and J genes are TRBV4-2 and TRBJ2-7, with 9 nucleotides matching TRBD1. The germline V gene has CDR1 LGHNA and CDR2 YNFKEQ. CDR3 length: 14 residues. V gave up 4 bases and J gave up 5 bases; unmatched junction bases: 6. The CDR3 sequence is CASSLSGQGHEQYF. In DNA, the CDR3 is TGTGCCAGCAGCCTATCGGGACAGGGCCACGAGCAGTACTTC.

This chain uses TRBV10-3 with TRBJ2-6; D is unresolved. CDR3 length equals 16 residues. V was trimmed by 3 bases and J by 0 bases, leaving 9 bases between them. Germline CDR1 ENHRY, CDR2 SYGVKD. This CDR3 reads CAISDRVFSGANVLTF. The CDR3 DNA reads TGTGCCATCAGTGATCGGGTCTTCTCTGGGGCCAACGTCCTGACTTTC.

This rearrangement joins TRBV28 to TRBJ2-1; no clear D. Germline assignment: CDR1 MDHEN and CDR2 SYDVKM. CDR3 length equals 15 residues. V dropped 1 base and J dropped 5 bases, with 12 bases sitting between them. The CDR3 sequence: CASSLSNPPNNEQFF. The CDR3 DNA is TGTGCCAGCAGTTTATCTAACCCCCCCAACAATGAGCAGTTCTTC.

This clone was seen only a few times. This chain connects TRBV29-1 to TRBJ1-1, with 7 nucleotides matching TRBD1. The CDR3 is 12 residues long. Germline CDR1 and CDR2: SQVTM and ANQGSEA. With 6 bases clipped from V and 2 bases from J, the junction kept 3 bases outside the gene matches. CDR3 DNA: TGCAGCGTCGACAGGGTTAACACTGAAGCTTTCTTT. Encoded protein: CSVDRVNTEAFF.

The CDR3 region has the DNA TGTGCCAGCAGCCGAAACAGGGAACTTAACTATGGCTACACCTTC. This translates into CASSRNRELNYGYTF. V is TRBV11-2 and J is TRBJ1-2; D possibly corresponds to TRBD1 (6 bases). Germline-derived CDR1 and CDR2 are SGHAT and FQNNGV. This CDR3 spans 15 amino acids. With 5 bases removed from V and 1 base from J, the gap between germline ends came to 14 bases.

The genes are TRBV10-3 and TRBJ1-2; a weak D match, TRBD1 (5 bases). From germline, CDR1 is ENHRY and CDR2 SYGVKD. The CDR3 runs 15 residues. Trimming cost V 4 bases and J 2 bases, with 14 bases left between them. CDR3 sequence reads: CAISGEGLTNYGYTF. CDR3 nucleotide sequence: TGTGCCATCAGTGGGGAGGGACTCACCAACTATGGCTACACCTTC.

The CDR3 bases are TGTGCCAGCGGCCCCCTGGGACTAGCCGGGCAAGAGACCCAGTACTTC. It is translated as CASGPLGLAGQETQYF. This chain connects TRBV27 to TRBJ2-5, with 9 bases lining up with TRBD2. The ends lost 8 bases at V and 2 bases at J; junction bases unmatched: 12. CDR1 is MNHEY and CDR2 is SMNVEV in the germline V gene (reference sequence). CDR3 length: 16 residues.

CDR3 in amino acids: CASSQDSRDRSYEQYF. CDR3 in DNA: TGCGCCAGCAGCCAAGATAGCAGGGACAGATCCTACGAGCAGTACTTC. The chain combines TRBV4-1 with TRBJ2-7, with 7 bases matching TRBD1. CDR1 MGHRA and CDR2 YSYEKL come from the germline V gene. CDR3 length: 16 residues. V lost 0 bases, J lost 1 base, and 6 bases stayed unmatched.

This rearrangement joins TRBV2 to TRBJ2-7; D is possibly TRBD1 (6 bases). The CDR3 is made up of 16 amino acids. V was trimmed by 10 bases and J by 2 bases, leaving 24 bases between them. The germline V gene encodes CDR1 SNHLY and CDR2 FYNNEI. The DNA for the CDR3 is TGTGCCATCACCTTGCTATGGACAGTTGGAACCTACGAGCAGTACTTC. Encoded protein: CAITLLWTVGTYEQYF.

The CDR3: CASSLGLGTGVYGYTF. CDR3 DNA sequence: TGCGCCAGCAGCTTGGGATTAGGGACAGGGGTATATGGCTACACCTTC. The chain carries TRBV5-1 and TRBJ1-2; TRBD1 aligns across 10 bases. Germline V CDR1 and CDR2: SGHRS, YFSETQ. V dropped 0 bases and J dropped 5; count of bases not matched to a gene: 7. CDR3 length: 16 amino acids.

This clone showed up just a few times. This chain connects TRBV19 to TRBJ1-1; a possible D gene is TRBD1 (5 bases). V lost 7 bases to trimming and J lost 4 bases, with 10 bases between them. The CDR3 sequence is 12 residues long. Germline V gene sequence: CDR1 LNHDA, CDR2 SQIVND (reference sequence). The chain's CDR3 is CASKGISTEAFF. The DNA of the CDR3 is TGTGCCAGTAAGGGGATATCCACTGAAGCTTTCTTT.

The chain uses TRBV9 and TRBJ1-2, with TRBD1 identical over 7 bases. From germline, CDR1 is SGDLS and CDR2 YYNGEE. The V segment lost 0 bases and the J segment 8 bases; nucleotides outside the gene matches: 4. The CDR3 length is 13 residues. CDR3 sequence (DNA): TGTGCCAGCAGCGTAGACAGGGGAGGCGGCTACACCTTC. Encoded protein: CASSVDRGGGYTF.

The chain has TRBV28 and TRBJ1-5; 9 positions agree with TRBD1. V gave up 6 bases and J gave up 4 bases; unmatched junction bases: 10. CDR3 length: 16 residues. CDR1 is MDHEN and CDR2 is SYDVKM in the germline V gene. The CDR3 reads CASRIPGQGNNQPQHF. The CDR3 nucleotides are TGTGCCAGCAGGATACCCGGACAGGGGAATAATCAGCCCCAGCATTTT.

This clone was counted once. The chain recombines TRBV6-1 with TRBJ2-1; 8 bases are shared with TRBD1. CDR1 and CDR2 from the germline V gene are MNHNS and SASEGT. The CDR3 sequence is 15 residues long. V shed 4 bases, J shed 8 bases, and the junction held 10 bases outside the gene matches. Written as DNA, the CDR3 is TGTGCCAGCAGTGCACCGGGACAGGCCTCCTATGAGCAGTTCTTC. This gives the protein CASSAPGQASYEQFF.

This clone was seen a single time. The chain recombines TRBV11-2 with TRBJ1-1; D call uncertain. The CDR3 is 13 residues long. Trimming shortened V by 2 bases and J by 5 bases, and 9 bases separated the two germline ends. CDR1 and CDR2 from the germline V gene are SGHAT and FQNNGV. The DNA for the CDR3 is TGTGCCAGCAGCTTATGGGGAGGTACTGAAGCTTTCTTT. It is translated as CASSLWGGTEAFF. The full variable domain, rest sourced from reference TRBV11-2 and TRBJ1-1, is EAGVAQSPRYKIIEKRQSVAFWCNPISGHATLYWYQQILGQGPKLLIQFQNNGVVDDSQLPKDRFSAERLKGVDSTLKIQPAKLEDSAVYLCASSLWGGTEAFFGQGTRLTVV.

The gene calls are TRBV6-5 and TRBJ2-1, with D possibly matching TRBD2 (5 bases). Germline CDR1 is MNHEY and CDR2 is SVGAGI. V lost 5 bases, J lost 7 bases, and 15 bases lay in between. There are 14 residues in the CDR3. The CDR3 loop reads CASSRALGGNEQFF. The CDR3 DNA follows: TGTGCCAGCAGTCGTGCCTTGGGCGGGAATGAGCAGTTCTTC.

This sequence joins TRBV7-3 and TRBJ2-7, with 11 bases fitting TRBD2. This CDR3 has 15 residues. In germline, CDR1 is SGHTA, CDR2 FQGTGA. V gave up 1 base and J gave up 4 bases; unmatched junction bases: 3. The DNA of the CDR3 is TGTGCCAGCAGCTTAAGTAGGACTAGCGGGTACGAGCAGTACTTC. Its translation: CASSLSRTSGYEQYF.